The 11 T cell receptor beta chains below were found in one sample sequenced in a study of blood T cell repertoires in COVID-19. Assay used: immunoSEQ multiplex PCR; TCRdb lists only in-frame clones, some missing. This table has about 180,000 clones, more than 85% appearing once. Material for sequencing was peripheral blood. All receptors derive from a woman aged 30 to 39 with active or convalescent COVID-19.

The rearrangement links TRBV6-1 to TRBJ2-7; D is possibly TRBD1 (5 bases). The germline V gene encodes CDR1 MNHNS and CDR2 SASEGT. The CDR3 spans 15 residues. V dropped 2 bases and J dropped 0 bases, with 11 bases sitting between them. The CDR3, as DNA: TGTGCCAGCAGTGAACCAGGGATTGGCTCCTACGAGCAGTACTTC. Protein sequence: CASSEPGIGSYEQYF.

The rearrangement uses TRBV5-1 and TRBJ1-6; weak D call: TRBD1 (5 bases). V shed 0 bases and J shed 9 bases, with 16 bases lying between them. Germline loops: CDR1 SGHRS, CDR2 YFSETQ. This CDR3 has 16 residues. The CDR3 here is CASSLVFMGLGSPLHF. The CDR3 DNA is TGCGCCAGCAGCTTGGTTTTCATGGGGCTGGGTTCACCCCTCCACTTT.

The chain employs TRBV30 and TRBJ1-3; possibly TRBD1 for D (5 bases). V gave up 3 bases and J gave up 0 bases, with 12 bases separating them. Germline CDR1 reads GTSNPN; CDR2 reads SVGIG (reference sequence). CDR3 length equals 15 residues. In DNA form, the CDR3 reads TGTGCCTGGAGCCCCAGGGCTCTCTCTGGAAACACCATATATTTT. This translates into CAWSPRALSGNTIYF.

This chain connects TRBV6-6 to TRBJ2-1, with 7 bases lining up with TRBD2. CDR1 MNHNY and CDR2 SVGAGI come from the germline V gene (reference sequence). Trimming cost V 2 bases and J 4 bases; bases outside gene matches: 2. This CDR3 is built from 14 residues. CDR3 sequence: CASSYRTRYNEQFF. DNA for the CDR3: TGTGCCAGCAGTTACCGGACTAGGTACAATGAGCAGTTCTTC.

The chain joins TRBV15 to TRBJ2-3; maybe TRBD1 (6 bases). Trimming shortened V by 1 base and J by 0 bases, and 11 bases separated the two germline ends. Germline V lookup: CDR1 LNHNV, CDR2 YYDKDF (reference sequence). The CDR3 has 16 residues. This CDR3 is CATSRVNRASTDTQYF. CDR3 coding DNA: TGTGCCACCAGCAGAGTTAACAGGGCTAGCACAGATACGCAGTATTTT.

The chain carries TRBV6-5 and TRBJ1-1; TRBD1 might be the D (6 bases). The CDR3 has 13 residues. CDR1 MNHEY and CDR2 SVGAGI come from the germline V gene. The ends were cut back, 5 bases at V and 0 bases at J, with 7 bases in the middle. CDR3 residues: CASSRDMNTEAFF. The CDR3 DNA sequence: TGTGCCAGCAGTCGGGACATGAACACTGAAGCTTTCTTT.

A few counts support this clone. CDR3 residues: CASSPGGLTEQFF. CDR3 sequence (DNA): TGTGCCAGCAGTCCAGGGGGGCTAACGGAGCAGTTCTTC. The chain recombines TRBV28 with TRBJ2-1, with D possibly being TRBD1 (7 bases). The CDR3 runs to 13 residues. Germline-derived CDR1 and CDR2 are MDHEN and SYDVKM. The V and J ends lost 5 bases and 10 bases respectively, with 15 bases between them.

V and J are TRBV3-1 (or the pseudogene TRBV3-2) and TRBJ2-7, with 7 bases lining up with TRBD2. V was pared by 6 bases and J by 2 bases, with 10 bases of the junction left unmatched. In germline, CDR1 is LGHDT, CDR2 YNNKEL (reference sequence). The CDR3 is 15 amino acids. CDR3 bases: TGTGCCAGCAGTCCCGGGAGGTGGGGGGCCTACGAGCAGTACTTC. This sequence encodes CASSPGRWGAYEQYF.

This rearrangement joins TRBV4-2 to TRBJ2-7; 12 nucleotides match TRBD2. V was pared by 5 bases and J by 4 bases, with 15 bases of the junction left unmatched. Germline CDR1 is LGHNA and CDR2 is YNFKEQ. The length of the CDR3 is 18 residues. CDR3 in DNA: TGTGCCAGCAGCACGCCCGCGGGACTAGCGGGTGGATCTTACGAGCAGTACTTC. Amino acid sequence: CASSTPAGLAGGSYEQYF.

The CDR3 here is CSVEGRGRDGYTF. CDR3 coding DNA: TGCAGCGTTGAAGGCAGGGGGCGCGATGGCTACACCTTC. The V call is TRBV29-1, the J call TRBJ1-2; TRBD1 matches at 8 bases. CDR1 is SQVTM and CDR2 is ANQGSEA in the germline V gene. V lost 1 base, J lost 6 bases, and 4 bases stayed unmatched. CDR3 length: 13 amino acids.

This clone came up a few times. The V gene is TRBV11-2, the J gene TRBJ2-2; the D gene is possibly TRBD2 (6 bases). V was shortened by 5 bases and J by 4 bases, with 14 bases between the two germline ends. This CDR3 contains 15 residues. Germline-derived CDR1 and CDR2 are SGHAT and FQNNGV. The CDR3 sequence is CASSPGWRGTGELFF. CDR3 DNA: TGTGCCAGCAGCCCAGGGTGGCGGGGCACCGGGGAGCTGTTTTTT.